This T cell receptor beta chain is from a study of T cell responses to AZD1222 COVID-19 vaccine. Overall study findings and caveats: Repertoire sampling happened only post peak T cell response. Females outnumbered males among donors, who were mostly white British; clonal diversity was possibly underestimated. Only a handful of AZD1222 recipients, roughly six in all, had baseline seropositivity.

Germline CDR1 is SGHRS and CDR2 is YFSETQ. The V and J ends lost 0 bases and 8 bases respectively, with 11 bases between them. The CDR3 is 14 amino acids. TCRdb keeps only in-frame clones here, not all; method: immunoSEQ multiplex PCR. Here the sample spans approximately 89,000 clones, roughly 84% being singletons. Remarks on this clone: Antigen specificity is unknown.

Second-dose recipients at about 4 or about 12 weeks were treated as one pooled group. The chain recombines TRBV5-1 with TRBJ1-4; D is unresolved. This TCR was recovered from an adult who received the AZD1222 COVID-19 vaccine. The source material was peripheral blood, sampled 28 days after the second AZD1222 dose. The CDR3 nucleotides are TGCGCCAGCAGCTTGGCCACAGCCGGGGAAAAACTGTTTTTT. Protein: CASSLATAGEKLFF.